Listed below are T cell receptor beta chains from one sample, sequenced in a study of blood T cell repertoires in COVID-19. Here immunoSEQ multiplex PCR was the method, and the copy in TCRdb shows in-frame clones only, minus some. The sample contains about 240,000 clones, roughly four fifths of which appear only once. What was sequenced was peripheral blood. These receptor sequences come from a man aged 50 to 59 with acute or convalescent COVID-19. Each CDR3 is given with its conserved first and last residue. Each record gives: V gene, D gene, J gene, clone size, CDR3 length, CDR3 DNA, CDR3 protein. A D gene is named only where the DNA matches it firmly. Clone size is stated in some rows and not others, as once, few, many or a class when expanded.

v_call: TRBV4-1; d_call: TRBD1; j_call: TRBJ1-2; clone_size: NA; cdr3_length: 16; cdr3_nt: TGCGCCAGCAGCCCGGAGGGTAACAGGGGGCCGCATGGCTACACCTTC; cdr3_aa: CASSPEGNRGPHGYTF
v_call: TRBV11-2; d_call: TRBD1; j_call: TRBJ1-2; clone_size: NA; cdr3_length: 16; cdr3_nt: TGTGCCAGCAGCCCAAGTGGGACAGGGAGTAACTATGGCTACACCTTC; cdr3_aa: CASSPSGTGSNYGYTF
v_call: TRBV28; d_call: TRBD1; j_call: TRBJ1-2; clone_size: NA; cdr3_length: 12; cdr3_nt: TGTGCCAGTACTACAGGGGGGTATGGCTACACCTTC; cdr3_aa: CASTTGGYGYTF
v_call: TRBV3-1/TRBV3-2; d_call: NA; j_call: TRBJ1-2; clone_size: NA; cdr3_length: 14; cdr3_nt: TGTGCCAGCAGCCACGGGACATCTAACTATGGCTACACCTTC; cdr3_aa: CASSHGTSNYGYTF
v_call: TRBV19; d_call: NA; j_call: TRBJ2-5; clone_size: NA; cdr3_length: 14; cdr3_nt: TGTGCCAGTGCTAGCGGACAGATGCAAGAGACCCAGTACTTC; cdr3_aa: CASASGQMQETQYF
v_call: TRBV27; d_call: NA; j_call: TRBJ1-5; clone_size: NA; cdr3_length: 13; cdr3_nt: TGTGCCAGCAGCCTCAACATAAATCAGCCCCAGCATTTT; cdr3_aa: CASSLNINQPQHF
v_call: TRBV5-8; d_call: TRBD1; j_call: TRBJ1-5; clone_size: NA; cdr3_length: 15; cdr3_nt: TGTGCCAGCAGCTTCTGGGACAGGGCCTATCAGCCCCAGCATTTT; cdr3_aa: CASSFWDRAYQPQHF
v_call: TRBV5-6; d_call: NA; j_call: TRBJ1-1; clone_size: NA; cdr3_length: 16; cdr3_nt: TGTGCCAGCAGCTTGGGGCCAGGTAACATGAACACTGAAGCTTTCTTT; cdr3_aa: CASSLGPGNMNTEAFF
v_call: TRBV11-2; d_call: NA; j_call: TRBJ2-7; clone_size: NA; cdr3_length: 15; cdr3_nt: TGTGCCAGCAGCTTTGGTAGGGGCTTGTCCTACGAGCAGTACTTC; cdr3_aa: CASSFGRGLSYEQYF
v_call: TRBV6-5; d_call: NA; j_call: TRBJ1-4; clone_size: NA; cdr3_length: 14; cdr3_nt: TGTGCCAGCAGGGGACAAGCAACTAATGAAAAACTGTTTTTT; cdr3_aa: CASRGQATNEKLFF
v_call: TRBV5-1; d_call: TRBD2; j_call: TRBJ2-1; clone_size: NA; cdr3_length: 17; cdr3_nt: TGCGCCAGCAGCTTGACGTCTAGCGGGAGGGATCACAATGAGCAGTTCTTC; cdr3_aa: CASSLTSSGRDHNEQFF
v_call: TRBV28; d_call: NA; j_call: TRBJ1-3; clone_size: NA; cdr3_length: 15; cdr3_nt: TGTGCCAGCAGGGCTTCAGGGGCAGTTAGAAACACCATATATTTT; cdr3_aa: CASRASGAVRNTIYF
v_call: TRBV5-1; d_call: TRBD1; j_call: TRBJ1-1; clone_size: few; cdr3_length: 14; cdr3_nt: TGCGCCAGCAGCTTGTACAGGGGGGCAACTGAAGCTTTCTTT; cdr3_aa: CASSLYRGATEAFF
v_call: TRBV27; d_call: TRBD2; j_call: TRBJ2-1; clone_size: NA; cdr3_length: 16; cdr3_nt: TGTGCCAGCAGTACCTGGACTAGCGGGGCTTACAATGAGCAGTTCTTC; cdr3_aa: CASSTWTSGAYNEQFF
v_call: TRBV7-9; d_call: TRBD2; j_call: TRBJ2-1; clone_size: few; cdr3_length: 15; cdr3_nt: TGTGCCAGCAGCTCGACTAGCGGGGGGGCCAATGAGCAGTTCTTC; cdr3_aa: CASSSTSGGANEQFF
v_call: TRBV18; d_call: NA; j_call: TRBJ1-4; clone_size: NA; cdr3_length: 15; cdr3_nt: TGTGCCAGCTCACTAACGACAGCCTATAATGAAAAACTGTTTTTT; cdr3_aa: CASSLTTAYNEKLFF
v_call: TRBV19; d_call: NA; j_call: TRBJ1-5; clone_size: few; cdr3_length: 15; cdr3_nt: TGTGCCAGTAGTTCCCAGGCATATAGCAATCAGCCCCAGCATTTT; cdr3_aa: CASSSQAYSNQPQHF
v_call: TRBV15; d_call: NA; j_call: TRBJ1-2; clone_size: NA; cdr3_length: 12; cdr3_nt: TGTGCCACCGCAGGGACTCGTTATGGCTACACCTTC; cdr3_aa: CATAGTRYGYTF
v_call: TRBV27; d_call: NA; j_call: TRBJ2-7; clone_size: few; cdr3_length: 13; cdr3_nt: TGTGCCAGCAGTTTTTCCAGGCCTTACGAGCAGTACTTC; cdr3_aa: CASSFSRPYEQYF
v_call: TRBV28; d_call: NA; j_call: TRBJ1-1; clone_size: NA; cdr3_length: 15; cdr3_nt: TGTGCCAGCAGTTTGATCGGGGGGCAAAGAACTGAAGCTTTCTTT; cdr3_aa: CASSLIGGQRTEAFF
v_call: TRBV6-5; d_call: NA; j_call: TRBJ1-2; clone_size: NA; cdr3_length: 13; cdr3_nt: TGTGCCAGCAGTTACTCGCAGAACTATGGCTACACCTTC; cdr3_aa: CASSYSQNYGYTF
v_call: TRBV28; d_call: TRBD1; j_call: TRBJ1-4; clone_size: NA; cdr3_length: 15; cdr3_nt: TGTGCCAGCAGTACCCAGACAGGGCTTAATGAAAAACTGTTTTTT; cdr3_aa: CASSTQTGLNEKLFF
v_call: TRBV12-3/TRBV12-4; d_call: NA; j_call: TRBJ2-7; clone_size: NA; cdr3_length: 13; cdr3_nt: TGTGCCAGCAGTTTCGTGGCATTCTACGAGCAGTACTTC; cdr3_aa: CASSFVAFYEQYF
v_call: TRBV7-3; d_call: NA; j_call: TRBJ2-2; clone_size: once; cdr3_length: 17; cdr3_nt: TGTGCCAGCAGCCTAGGATCTAGCAGGACGAACACCGGGGAGCTGTTTTTT; cdr3_aa: CASSLGSSRTNTGELFF
v_call: TRBV9; d_call: TRBD1; j_call: TRBJ1-2; clone_size: NA; cdr3_length: 14; cdr3_nt: TGTGCCAGCAGCCCCGACAGGGGCCGCTATGGCTACACCTTC; cdr3_aa: CASSPDRGRYGYTF
v_call: TRBV6-1; d_call: NA; j_call: TRBJ1-6; clone_size: NA; cdr3_length: 16; cdr3_nt: TGTGCCAGCAGTGAAGGGGTCCGAGGGTCTAATTCACCCCTCCACTTT; cdr3_aa: CASSEGVRGSNSPLHF
v_call: TRBV9; d_call: TRBD1; j_call: TRBJ2-3; clone_size: once; cdr3_length: 16; cdr3_nt: TGTGCCAGCAGCCCCCGTGGACAGGGTGCGGGAGATACGCAGTATTTT; cdr3_aa: CASSPRGQGAGDTQYF
v_call: TRBV27; d_call: NA; j_call: TRBJ2-7; clone_size: NA; cdr3_length: 15; cdr3_nt: TGTGCCAGCAGCCGCCGCCAGGGACTCTCCCACGAGCAGTACTTC; cdr3_aa: CASSRRQGLSHEQYF
v_call: TRBV19; d_call: TRBD1; j_call: TRBJ1-2; clone_size: NA; cdr3_length: 15; cdr3_nt: TGTGCCAGTAGTGGCGACTGGGACAGTCTGTTTGGCTACACCTTC; cdr3_aa: CASSGDWDSLFGYTF
v_call: TRBV5-4; d_call: NA; j_call: TRBJ1-2; clone_size: NA; cdr3_length: 14; cdr3_nt: TGTGCCAGCAGCTTGGGGCCTGAACCCTATGGCTACACCTTC; cdr3_aa: CASSLGPEPYGYTF
v_call: TRBV3-1/TRBV3-2; d_call: TRBD1; j_call: TRBJ2-5; clone_size: NA; cdr3_length: 15; cdr3_nt: TGTGCCAGCAGCCAAGGTAACAGGGGGCTCGGGACCCAGTACTTC; cdr3_aa: CASSQGNRGLGTQYF
v_call: TRBV11-3; d_call: TRBD1; j_call: TRBJ2-7; clone_size: once; cdr3_length: 16; cdr3_nt: TGTGCCAGCAGCTCCACCTCATACAACAGGGGAAACGAGCAGTACTTC; cdr3_aa: CASSSTSYNRGNEQYF
v_call: TRBV9; d_call: NA; j_call: TRBJ2-1; clone_size: NA; cdr3_length: 16; cdr3_nt: TGTGCCAGCAGCGCATTAGCGCAGCACTCCTACAATGAGCAGTTCTTC; cdr3_aa: CASSALAQHSYNEQFF
v_call: TRBV3-1/TRBV3-2; d_call: TRBD1; j_call: TRBJ1-5; clone_size: NA; cdr3_length: 14; cdr3_nt: TGTGCCAGCAGCCAGGGGACAGGGGGTCAGCCCCAGCATTTT; cdr3_aa: CASSQGTGGQPQHF
v_call: TRBV5-1; d_call: NA; j_call: TRBJ1-3; clone_size: NA; cdr3_length: 14; cdr3_nt: TGCGCCAGCAGCTTGGGAGCCTCTGGAAACACCATATATTTT; cdr3_aa: CASSLGASGNTIYF
v_call: TRBV5-5; d_call: TRBD1; j_call: TRBJ1-1; clone_size: once; cdr3_length: 15; cdr3_nt: TGTGCCAGCAGCAAAGGACAGGCCATGAACACTGAAGCTTTCTTT; cdr3_aa: CASSKGQAMNTEAFF
v_call: TRBV6-5; d_call: TRBD1; j_call: TRBJ2-7; clone_size: NA; cdr3_length: 13; cdr3_nt: TGTGCCAGCAGACTGACAGGGTCCTACGAGCAGTACTTC; cdr3_aa: CASRLTGSYEQYF
v_call: TRBV27; d_call: TRBD2; j_call: TRBJ2-7; clone_size: NA; cdr3_length: 14; cdr3_nt: TGTGCCAGCAGTCGGCTAGCGGGGAACTACGAGCAGTACTTC; cdr3_aa: CASSRLAGNYEQYF
v_call: TRBV10-3; d_call: NA; j_call: TRBJ1-3; clone_size: NA; cdr3_length: 12; cdr3_nt: TGTGCCATCAGAGGGGCTGGAAACACCATATATTTT; cdr3_aa: CAIRGAGNTIYF
v_call: TRBV11-1; d_call: TRBD1; j_call: TRBJ2-7; clone_size: few; cdr3_length: 16; cdr3_nt: TGTGCCAGCAGCATCGGACAGGGTGAAATCCTCTACGAGCAGTACTTC; cdr3_aa: CASSIGQGEILYEQYF
v_call: TRBV6-5; d_call: TRBD1; j_call: TRBJ1-2; clone_size: few; cdr3_length: 14; cdr3_nt: TGTGCCAGCAAGGCGGGACAGGGGAACTATGGCTACACCTTC; cdr3_aa: CASKAGQGNYGYTF